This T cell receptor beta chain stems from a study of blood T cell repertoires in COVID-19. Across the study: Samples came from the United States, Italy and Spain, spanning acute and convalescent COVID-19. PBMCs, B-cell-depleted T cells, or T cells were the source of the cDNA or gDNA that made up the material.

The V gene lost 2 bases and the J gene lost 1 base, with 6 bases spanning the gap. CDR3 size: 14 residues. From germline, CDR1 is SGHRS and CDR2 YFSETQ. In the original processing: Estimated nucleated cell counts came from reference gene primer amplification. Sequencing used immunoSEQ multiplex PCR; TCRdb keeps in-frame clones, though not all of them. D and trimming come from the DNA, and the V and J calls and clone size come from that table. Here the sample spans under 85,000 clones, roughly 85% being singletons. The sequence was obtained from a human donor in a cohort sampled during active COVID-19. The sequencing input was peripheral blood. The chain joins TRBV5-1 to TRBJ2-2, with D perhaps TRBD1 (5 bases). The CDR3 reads CASSFDRNTGELFF. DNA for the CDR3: TGCGCCAGCAGCTTTGACAGGAACACCGGGGAGCTGTTTTTT.